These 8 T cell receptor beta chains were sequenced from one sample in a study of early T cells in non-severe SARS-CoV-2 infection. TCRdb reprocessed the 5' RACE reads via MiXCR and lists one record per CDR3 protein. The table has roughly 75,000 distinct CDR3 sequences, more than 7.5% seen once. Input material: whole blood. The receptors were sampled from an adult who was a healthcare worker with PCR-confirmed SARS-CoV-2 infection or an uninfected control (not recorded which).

CDR3 region: CASNPAAGAEAFF. The CDR3 coding sequence is TGTGCCAGCAACCCCGCCGCGGGGGCTGAAGCTTTCTTT. This chain connects TRBV27 to TRBJ1-1; the D gene is possibly TRBD1 (5 bases). The CDR3 has 13 residues. The ends were cut back, 7 bases at V and 6 bases at J, with 15 bases in the middle. CDR1 and CDR2 from the germline V gene are MNHEY and SMNVEV (reference sequence).

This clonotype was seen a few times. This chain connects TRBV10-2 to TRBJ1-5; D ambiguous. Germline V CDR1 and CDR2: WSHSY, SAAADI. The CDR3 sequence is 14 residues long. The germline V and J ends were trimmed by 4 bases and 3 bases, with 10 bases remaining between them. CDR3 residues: CASSVGATNQPQHF. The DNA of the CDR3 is TGCGCCAGCAGTGTCGGAGCAACCAATCAGCCCCAGCATTTT.

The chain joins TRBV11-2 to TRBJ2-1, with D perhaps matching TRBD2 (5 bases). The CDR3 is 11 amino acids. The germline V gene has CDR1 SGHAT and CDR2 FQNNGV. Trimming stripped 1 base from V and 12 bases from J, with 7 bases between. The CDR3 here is CASSLGGLQFF. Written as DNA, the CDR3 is TGTGCCAGCAGCTTAGGAGGACTGCAGTTCTTC.

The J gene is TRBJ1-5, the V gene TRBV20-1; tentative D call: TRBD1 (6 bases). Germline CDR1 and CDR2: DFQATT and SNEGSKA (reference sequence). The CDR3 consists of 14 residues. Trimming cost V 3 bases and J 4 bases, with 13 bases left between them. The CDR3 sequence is CSASAGGRNQPQHF. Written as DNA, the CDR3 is TGCAGTGCTAGCGCGGGGGGGCGAAATCAGCCCCAGCATTTT.

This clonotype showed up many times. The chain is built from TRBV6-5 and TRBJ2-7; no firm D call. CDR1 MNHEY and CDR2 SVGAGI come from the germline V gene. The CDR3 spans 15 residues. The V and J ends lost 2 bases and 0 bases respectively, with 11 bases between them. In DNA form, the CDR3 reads TGTGCCAGCAGTTACGGGCGGCCGGACTCCTACGAGCAGTACTTC. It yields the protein CASSYGRPDSYEQYF.

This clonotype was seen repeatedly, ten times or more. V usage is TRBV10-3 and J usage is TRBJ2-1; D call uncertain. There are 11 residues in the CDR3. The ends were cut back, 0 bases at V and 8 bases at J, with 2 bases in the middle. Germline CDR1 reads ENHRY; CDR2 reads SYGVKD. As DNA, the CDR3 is TGTGCCATCAGTGAGTCCTATGAGCAGTTCTTC. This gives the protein CAISESYEQFF.

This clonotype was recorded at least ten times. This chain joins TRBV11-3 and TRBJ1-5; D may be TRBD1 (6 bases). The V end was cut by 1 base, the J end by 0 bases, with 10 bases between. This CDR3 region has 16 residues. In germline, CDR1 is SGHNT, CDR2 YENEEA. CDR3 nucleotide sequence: TGTGCCAGCAGCTTAGGGACAGATAATAGCAATCAGCCCCAGCATTTT. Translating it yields CASSLGTDNSNQPQHF.

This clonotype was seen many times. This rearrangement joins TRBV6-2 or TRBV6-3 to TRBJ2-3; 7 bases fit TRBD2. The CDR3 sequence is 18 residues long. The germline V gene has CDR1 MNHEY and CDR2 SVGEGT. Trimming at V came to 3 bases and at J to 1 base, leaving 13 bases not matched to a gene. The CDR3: CASSYLTGRAFGTDTQYF. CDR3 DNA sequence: TGTGCCAGCAGTTATCTAACTGGGAGGGCCTTTGGCACAGATACGCAGTATTTT.